Presented here are 8 T cell receptor beta chains from one specimen sequenced in a study of T cells expressing NK-cell markers. TCRdb reprocessed the 5' RACE reads; each CDR3 protein has one entry and no DNA is given. This table holds roughly 380,000 distinct CDR3 sequences. Source material: blood T cells: a sorted CD56 or NKG2C T cell subset, CD4+ or CD8+ T cells, or bulk PBMC T cells (not recorded which). These receptor sequences come from a man aged 18-75 years in good health.

The chain recombines TRBV20-1 with TRBJ2-7; as DNA is missing, the TRBD1 call by TCRdb cannot be tested. This CDR3 has 14 residues. Germline V gives CDR1 DFQATT, CDR2 SNEGSKA (reference sequence). CDR3 protein: CSALTGRGSYEQYF.

The gene calls are TRBV4-1 and TRBJ2-3; the D call of TRBD2 rests on TCRdb alone, since no DNA is present to check it. CDR1 is MGHRA, CDR2 YSYEKL, per germline. CDR3 size: 18 residues. The CDR3 here is CASSQDRLPGLSTDTQYF.

The rearrangement uses TRBV5-8 and TRBJ2-5; without DNA, the TCRdb call of TRBD1 cannot be checked. The CDR3 contains 15 residues. The germline V gene has CDR1 SGHTS and CDR2 YDEGEE. CDR3 loop: CASSFRGREQETQYF.

V is TRBV15 and J is TRBJ2-1; without DNA, the TCRdb call of TRBD2 cannot be checked. In germline, CDR1 is LNHNV, CDR2 YYDKDF (reference sequence). This CDR3 has 16 residues. The CDR3 protein is CATSRGDSESYNEQFF. Complete variable domain (other parts from reference TRBV15 and TRBJ2-1): DAMVIQNPRYQVTQFGKPVTLSCSQTLNHNVMYWYQQKSSQAPKLLFHYYDKDFNNEADTPDNFQSRRPNTSFCFLDIRSPGLGDTAMYLCATSRGDSESYNEQFFGPGTRLTVL.

The V gene is TRBV6-6, the J gene TRBJ2-1; TCRdb proposes TRBD1, but this gene call is untestable without DNA. This CDR3 spans 12 amino acids. CDR1 is MNHNY and CDR2 is SVGAGI in the germline V gene (reference sequence). The CDR3 loop is CASSYSTGEQFF.

The chain links TRBV7-2 to TRBJ2-5. This CDR3 comprises 13 residues. Germline V gene lookup returns CDR1 SGHTA and CDR2 FQGNSA. The CDR3 loop is CASSLALAETQYF.

The V and J genes are TRBV20-1 and TRBJ1-2. CDR1 and CDR2 (germline): DFQATT, SNEGSKA (reference sequence). The CDR3 spans 13 residues. The CDR3 sequence: CSAGDSYYDGYTF.

V and J are TRBV6-7 and TRBJ2-7; TCRdb calls TRBD1, which cannot be checked without DNA. TRBV6-7 is an ORF for which the function is uncertain. The CDR3 covers 17 residues. CDR3 in amino acids: CASSRDVRRTLTYEQYF.